This T cell receptor beta chain appears in the sequencing data of a study of beta chain features in type 1 diabetes. The authors reverse transcribed all of the isolated RNA, so sequencing captured expressed TCRB transcripts. Generated by immunoSEQ multiplex PCR, the TCRdb table keeps only in-frame clones and is missing some. The sample records a few hundred thousand clones, 14% being singletons. The sample holds a few counts of this clone. The CDR3 consists of 15 residues. Germline V CDR1 and CDR2: SGHTA, FQGNSA. J gave up 3 bases and V 2 bases, and 3 bases lay outside the gene matches. The TCR originated in a man aged 25 to 45 in good health. V gene TRBV7-2 combines with J gene TRBJ2-1; 8 nucleotides align to TRBD1. The sample was naive CD4+ T cells from blood. The CDR3 region is CASSLRTGLYNEQFF. The CDR3 region has the DNA TGTGCCAGCAGCTTAAGGACAGGGCTCTACAATGAGCAGTTCTTC.